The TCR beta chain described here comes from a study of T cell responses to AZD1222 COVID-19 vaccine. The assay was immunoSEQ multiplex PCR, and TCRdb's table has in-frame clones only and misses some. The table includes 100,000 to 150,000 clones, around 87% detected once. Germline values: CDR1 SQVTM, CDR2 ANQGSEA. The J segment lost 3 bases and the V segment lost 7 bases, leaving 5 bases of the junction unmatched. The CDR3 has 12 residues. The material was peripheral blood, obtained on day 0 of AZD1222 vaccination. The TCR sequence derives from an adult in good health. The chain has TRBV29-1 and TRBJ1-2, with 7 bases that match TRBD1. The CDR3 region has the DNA TGCAGCGCACGCACAGGGGACTATGGCTACACCTTC. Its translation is CSARTGDYGYTF.